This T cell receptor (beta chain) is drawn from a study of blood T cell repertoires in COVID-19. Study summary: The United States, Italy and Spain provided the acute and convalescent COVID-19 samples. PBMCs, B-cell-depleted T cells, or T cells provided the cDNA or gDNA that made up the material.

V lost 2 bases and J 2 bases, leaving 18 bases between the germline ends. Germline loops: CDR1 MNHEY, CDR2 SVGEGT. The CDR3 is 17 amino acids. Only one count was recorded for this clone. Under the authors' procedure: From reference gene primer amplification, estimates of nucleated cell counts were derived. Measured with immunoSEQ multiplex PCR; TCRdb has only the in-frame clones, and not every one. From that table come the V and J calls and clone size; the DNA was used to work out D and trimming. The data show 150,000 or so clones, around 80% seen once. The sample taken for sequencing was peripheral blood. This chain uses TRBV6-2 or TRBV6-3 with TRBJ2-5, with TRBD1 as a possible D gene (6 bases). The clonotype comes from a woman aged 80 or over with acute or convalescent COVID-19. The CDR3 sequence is CASSYLDPTGPQETQYF. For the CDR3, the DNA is TGTGCCAGCAGTTACCTCGACCCCACAGGGCCGCAAGAGACCCAGTACTTC.